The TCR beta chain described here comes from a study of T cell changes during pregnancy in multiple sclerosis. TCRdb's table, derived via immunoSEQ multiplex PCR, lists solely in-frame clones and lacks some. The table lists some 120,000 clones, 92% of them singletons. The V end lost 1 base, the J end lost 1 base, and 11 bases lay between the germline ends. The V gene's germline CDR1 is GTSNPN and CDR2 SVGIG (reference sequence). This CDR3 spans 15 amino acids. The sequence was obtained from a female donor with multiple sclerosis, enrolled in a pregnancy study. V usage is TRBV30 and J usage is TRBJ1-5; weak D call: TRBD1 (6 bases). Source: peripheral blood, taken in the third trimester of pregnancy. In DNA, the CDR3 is TGTGCCTGGAGTGGAGAGCAGGGGAGCAATCAGCCCCAGCATTTT. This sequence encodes CAWSGEQGSNQPQHF.